These T cell receptor beta chains were read from a single sample in a study of blood T cell repertoires in COVID-19. TCRdb's table, derived via immunoSEQ multiplex PCR, lists solely in-frame clones and lacks some. Of roughly 110,000 clones listed, about nine tenths are singletons. The specimen sequenced was peripheral blood. Receptors were obtained from a man between 50 and 59 years old with active or convalescent COVID-19. Each CDR3 is given with its conserved first and last residue.

TRBV9	TRBJ2-1	CASSVLAGGPSTYNEQFF
TRBV30	TRBJ2-5	CAWSAWRGGETQYF
TRBV5-5	TRBJ2-3	CASSYHRPLPTDTQYF
TRBV5-1	TRBJ2-1	CASSLGTSGYSYNEQFF
TRBV2	TRBJ2-2	CASSLRTGNVGELFF
TRBV6-6	TRBJ2-3	CASSYWQGQDTQYF
TRBV28	TRBJ2-5	CASSFTGQGARETQYF
TRBV20-1	TRBJ2-1	CSASKSRQGQFF
TRBV7-2	TRBJ2-3	CASSLDLAGSGRIDTQYF
TRBV12-3/TRBV12-4	TRBJ1-1	CASSLFREAFF
TRBV7-9	TRBJ2-3	CASSLSTGGQPDTQYF
TRBV12-5	TRBJ2-3	CASGLGEIAPSTDTQYF
TRBV28	TRBJ2-3	CASSLLASGPSTDTQYF
TRBV29-1	TRBJ2-1	CSAAGYNEQFF
TRBV30	TRBJ2-7	CAWRQPGWGGVNYEQYF
TRBV5-1	TRBJ1-5	CASSLGEAGGNQPQHF
TRBV30	TRBJ1-1	CAWSFSPLEAFF
TRBV21-1	TRBJ1-5	CASSKSRPEGQPQHF
TRBV29-1	TRBJ1-2	CSVELDREEGYTF
TRBV24-1	TRBJ2-1	CATSVAGSYNEQFF
TRBV11-1	TRBJ2-3	CASSPGTVNTDTQYF
TRBV18	TRBJ2-7	CASSPPASGSYEQYF
TRBV25-1	TRBJ1-4	CASRDDRLTTNEKLFF
TRBV5-6	TRBJ1-2	CASSGGLQGAYGYTF
TRBV28	TRBJ2-7	CASSYLAGLSYEQYF
TRBV19	TRBJ1-2	CASYGYRQSRGYTF
TRBV27	TRBJ1-5	CASTSSGQPQHF
TRBV29-1	TRBJ2-5	CSAYLVRETQYF
TRBV6-2/TRBV6-3	TRBJ2-7	CASSYSGLRRVYEQYF
TRBV4-3	TRBJ2-7	CASSQGWQSYEQYF
TRBV5-4	TRBJ2-2	CASSLEKAAGELFF
TRBV7-9	TRBJ2-5	CASSAREGGETQYF
TRBV10-3	TRBJ2-7	CAITQGTVSYEQYF
TRBV7-9	TRBJ1-2	CASSQGKDYGYTF
TRBV30	TRBJ1-1	CAWRSGGRRTEAFF
TRBV28	TRBJ1-2	CASSLTGGDGYTF
TRBV6-1	TRBJ2-1	CASSEEAGGYNEQFF
TRBV7-2	TRBJ2-4	CASSPRRYDRVNIQYF
TRBV27	TRBJ2-1	CASRFDRESYNEQFF
TRBV11-3	TRBJ2-2	CASSGLAGVTGELFF
TRBV3-1/TRBV3-2	TRBJ2-7	CASSHPNYEQYF
TRBV28	TRBJ2-1	CASSSSPRAGVVGLAGGLYNEQFF
TRBV6-6	TRBJ2-7	CASSPSGDHEQYF
TRBV27	TRBJ1-5	CASSLDGARQPQHF
TRBV7-8	TRBJ1-6	CASSTSRGRNSPLHF
TRBV21-1	TRBJ1-5	CASSKGDPFNYNQPQHF
TRBV11-2	TRBJ2-7	CASSFGTFTYEQYF
TRBV7-9	TRBJ2-1	CASSREGSEQFF
TRBV19	TRBJ1-1	CASSMQGFTEAFF
TRBV7-2	TRBJ2-1	CASSLVLAGVRSEQFF